Following are 4 T cell receptor beta chains from one sample sequenced in a study of identical twins (dated by TCRdb to the mid-2010s). Receptor libraries were prepared by 5' RACE. Sequenced using an Illumina HiSeq 2000. TCRdb cleaned the public reads at Q25 with fastp, built clones with MiXCR and kept in-frame beta chains. Entries are consolidated by CDR3 protein sequence, retaining the most common genes and DNA. Counted in this sample were around 1.7 million distinct CDR3 sequences; about 31% of them appeared once. Less than 0.35% of the sample rests with the top ten. Specimen: cord blood. These receptors came from a newborn girl in good health.

In its sample, this clonotype was seen a few times. One junction end does not reproduce the germline sequence, and a read error may be involved. The chain has TRBV9 and TRBJ1-1; D is uncertain. Per the germline V gene, CDR1 is SGDLS and CDR2 is YYNGEE. The CDR3 totals 15 residues. CDR3 amino acids: CASSVGLGLKTEAFF. The CDR3 DNA reads TGTGCCAGCAGCGTAGGCCTGGGGTTGAAGACTGAAGCTTTCTTT.

The chain combines TRBV20-1 with TRBJ2-7, with a possible D match to TRBD1 (6 bases). This CDR3 has 13 residues. The V and J ends lost 4 bases and 3 bases respectively, with 13 bases between them. The germline CDR1 and CDR2 sequences are DFQATT and SNEGSKA (reference sequence). For the CDR3, the DNA is TGCAGTGCTACAGGGGCCCCCGGCTACGAGCAGTACTTC. Translated, it gives CSATGAPGYEQYF.

This clonotype came up a few times. The rearrangement uses TRBV5-1 and TRBJ2-5; TRBD1 agrees at 9 bases. Germline V gene lookup returns CDR1 SGHRS and CDR2 YFSETQ. The trim removed 5 bases at V and 11 bases at J, leaving 16 bases unmatched. This CDR3 contains 15 residues. The CDR3 reads CASSSGQGYYNEQYF. CDR3 sequence (DNA): TGCGCCAGCAGTTCGGGACAGGGATACTACAATGAGCAGTACTTC.

As to this clonotype: A much larger clonotype is one base distant, so this may be a read error. This CDR3 reads CASSQAPGNQPQHF. As DNA, the CDR3 is TGTGCCAGCAGCCAAGCCCCAGGGAATCAGCCCCAGCATTTT. The chain uses TRBV3-1 and TRBJ1-5, with D possibly TRBD1 on 5 matching bases. Germline CDR1 is LGHDT and CDR2 is YNNKEL (reference sequence). The CDR3 is 14 residues long. Trimming cost V 1 base and J 4 bases, with 8 bases left between them.